What follows are 9 T cell receptor beta chains derived from one specimen sequenced in a study of shared clonotypes between healthy human individuals. The table came from immunoSEQ multiplex PCR; TCRdb's copy has only in-frame clones and leaves some out. The table lists a few million clones, around nine tenths of them singletons. Sample: naive CD4+ T cells sorted from blood. Subset defined: CD45RA+ positively selected. These receptors were collected from a man younger than 35 in good health.

This clone was seen a handful of times. This chain connects TRBV20-1 to TRBJ1-6, with D unclear. This CDR3 contains 8 residues. V shed 6 bases and J shed 18 bases, with 9 bases lying between them. CDR1 and CDR2 (germline): DFQATT, SNEGSKA (reference sequence). The CDR3 loop reads CSAPPAHF. As DNA, the CDR3 is TGCAGTGCCCCTCCCGCCCACTTT.

The chain uses TRBV7-9 and TRBJ2-3, with D unresolved. Germline V gene data show CDR1 as SEHNR and CDR2 as FQNEAQ (reference sequence). The V end lost 7 bases, the J end lost 1 base, and 6 bases lay between the germline ends. The length of the CDR3 is 12 residues. The CDR3 here is CASMLGTDTQYF. The DNA for the CDR3 is TGTGCCAGCATGTTGGGCACAGATACGCAGTATTTT.

The chain combines TRBV6-1 with TRBJ1-2, with 7 bases fitting TRBD1. This CDR3 is 15 amino acids long. Germline V lookup: CDR1 MNHNS, CDR2 SASEGT. J was trimmed by 0 bases and V by 6 bases; bases with no gene match: 7. Written as DNA, the CDR3 is TGTGCCAGCAGGCAGGGGGTGGGGCCTAACTATGGCTACACCTTC. Translation gives CASRQGVGPNYGYTF.

The V gene is TRBV7-9, the J gene TRBJ2-2; D possibly corresponds to TRBD1 (6 bases). CDR3 length: 13 amino acids. The germline V gene has CDR1 SEHNR and CDR2 FQNEAQ (reference sequence). In DNA, the CDR3 is TGTTTAAAGGGGGACACCGACACCGGGGAGCTGTTTTTT. This translates into CLKGDTDTGELFF. Variable domain in full (rest from reference TRBV7-9 and TRBJ2-2): DTGVSQNPRHKITKRGQNVTFRCDPISEHNRLYWYRQTLGQGPEFLTYFQNEAQLEKSRLLSDRFSAERPKGSFSTLEIQRTEQGDSAMYLCLKGDTDTGELFFGEGSRLTVL.

This clone was seen just once. The chain uses TRBV23-1 and TRBJ2-7, with D unresolved. TRBV23-1 is reported as an ORF; its role is uncertain. CDR3 length: 15 residues. Trimming stripped 4 bases from V and 1 base from J, with 14 bases between. For the CDR3, the DNA is TGCGCCAGCAGTCTAGGCGGCCGGCTTTCCTACGAGCAGTACTTC. Translating gives CASSLGGRLSYEQYF.

This clone was found once. The chain recombines TRBV30 with TRBJ2-2, with D tentatively TRBD1 (6 bases). CDR3 length: 14 amino acids. Germline CDR1 is GTSNPN and CDR2 is SVGIG (reference sequence). V was cut by 0 bases and J by 3 bases, with 8 bases left in between. CDR3 DNA: TGTGCCTGGAGTGTAGACAGGTACACCGGGGAGCTGTTTTTT. As protein: CAWSVDRYTGELFF.

V gene TRBV4-1 combines with J gene TRBJ2-3; 9 bases are a match to TRBD2. The CDR3 loop spans 15 amino acids. The germline V gene encodes CDR1 MGHRA and CDR2 YSYEKL. After removal of 10 bases from V and 6 bases from J, the junction contained 14 bases not matched to a gene. CDR3 sequence reads: CATGLAGAKVDTQYF. The CDR3 DNA sequence: TGCGCCACCGGATTAGCGGGAGCCAAGGTGGATACGCAGTATTTT.

The CDR3: CASSPFQGMNQPQHF. The CDR3 DNA reads as TGTGCCAGCTCACCATTCCAGGGTATGAATCAGCCCCAGCATTTT. V and J are TRBV18 and TRBJ1-5; possible D gene TRBD1, 5 bases. The CDR3 runs to 15 residues. Deletions cut 2 bases from V and 4 bases from J, with 12 bases between. The germline gives CDR1 KGHSH, CDR2 LQKENI. Filled out from reference TRBV18 and TRBJ1-5, the complete variable domain reads NAGVMQNPRHLVRRRGQEARLRCSPMKGHSHVYWYRQLPEEGLKFMVYLQKENIIDESGMPKERFSAEFPKEGPSILRIQQVVRGDSAAYFCASSPFQGMNQPQHFGDGTRLSIL.

This rearrangement joins TRBV7-9 to TRBJ1-4; D possibly corresponds to TRBD1 (5 bases). Germline V lookup: CDR1 SEHNR, CDR2 FQNEAQ (reference sequence). V lost 10 bases to trimming and J lost 8 bases, with 17 bases between them. The CDR3 is 13 amino acids. Here the CDR3 DNA reads TGTGCCACCGAGGGAGTGAGACAGGAAAAACTGTTTTTT. Protein product: CATEGVRQEKLFF.